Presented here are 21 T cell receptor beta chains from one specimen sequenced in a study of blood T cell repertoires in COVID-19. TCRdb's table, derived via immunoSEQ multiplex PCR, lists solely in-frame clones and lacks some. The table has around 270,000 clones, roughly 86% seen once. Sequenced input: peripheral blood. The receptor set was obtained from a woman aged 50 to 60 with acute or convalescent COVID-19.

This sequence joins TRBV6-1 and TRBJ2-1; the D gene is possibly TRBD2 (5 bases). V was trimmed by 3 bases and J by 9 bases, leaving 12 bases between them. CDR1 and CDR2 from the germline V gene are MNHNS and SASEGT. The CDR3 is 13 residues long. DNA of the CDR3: TGTGCCAGCAGTGACATACTTCGGGGTGAGCAGTTCTTC. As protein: CASSDILRGEQFF.

The CDR3 loop is CASRLAASTDTQYF. CDR3 DNA sequence: TGCGCCAGCAGGCTAGCGGCTAGCACAGATACGCAGTATTTT. The chain has TRBV5-1 and TRBJ2-3; 7 nucleotides align to TRBD2. J lost 0 bases, V lost 5 bases, and 3 bases had no gene match. In germline, CDR1 is SGHRS, CDR2 YFSETQ. This CDR3 is 14 amino acids long.

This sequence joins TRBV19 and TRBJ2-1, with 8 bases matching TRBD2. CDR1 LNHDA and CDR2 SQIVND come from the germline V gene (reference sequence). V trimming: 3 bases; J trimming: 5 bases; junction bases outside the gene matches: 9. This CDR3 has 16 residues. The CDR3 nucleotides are TGTGCCAGTAGTATCCCCGGACTAGCAGTCAACAATGAGCAGTTCTTC. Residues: CASSIPGLAVNNEQFF.

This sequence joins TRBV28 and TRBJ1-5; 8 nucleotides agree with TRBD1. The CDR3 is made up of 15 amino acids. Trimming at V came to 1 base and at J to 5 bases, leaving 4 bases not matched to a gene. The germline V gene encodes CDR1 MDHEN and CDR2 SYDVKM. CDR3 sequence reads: CASSLYDRGDQPQHF. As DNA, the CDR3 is TGTGCCAGCAGTTTATACGACAGGGGCGATCAGCCCCAGCATTTT. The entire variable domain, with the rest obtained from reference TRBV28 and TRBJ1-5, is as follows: DVKVTQSSRYLVKRTGEKVFLECVQDMDHENMFWYRQDPGLGLRLIYFSYDVKMKEKGDIPEGYSVSREKKERFSLILESASTNQTSMYLCASSLYDRGDQPQHFGDGTRLSIL.

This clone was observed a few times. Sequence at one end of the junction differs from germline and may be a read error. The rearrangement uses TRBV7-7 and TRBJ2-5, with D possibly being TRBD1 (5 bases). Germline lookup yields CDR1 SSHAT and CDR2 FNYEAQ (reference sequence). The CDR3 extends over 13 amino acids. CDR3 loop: CASSPQGRQTQYF. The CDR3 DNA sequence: TGTGCTAGCAGCCCCCAGGGTCGGCAGACCCAGTACTTC.

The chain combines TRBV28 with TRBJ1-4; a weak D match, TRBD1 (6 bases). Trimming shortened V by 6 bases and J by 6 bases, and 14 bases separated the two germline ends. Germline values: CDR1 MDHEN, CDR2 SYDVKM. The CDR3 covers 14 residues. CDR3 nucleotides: TGTGCCAGCAGCACAGGGACCGGGGATGAAAAACTGTTTTTT. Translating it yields CASSTGTGDEKLFF.

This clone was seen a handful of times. For the CDR3, the DNA is TGTGCCAGCAGCCAGCCGGGACAGGTCACTGAAGCTTTCTTT. Translating gives CASSQPGQVTEAFF. V usage is TRBV3-1 (or the pseudogene TRBV3-2) and J usage is TRBJ1-1; 8 nucleotides line up with TRBD1. The trim removed 3 bases at V and 4 bases at J, leaving 4 bases unmatched. This CDR3 has 14 amino acids. Germline V gene sequence: CDR1 LGHDT, CDR2 YNNKEL (reference sequence).

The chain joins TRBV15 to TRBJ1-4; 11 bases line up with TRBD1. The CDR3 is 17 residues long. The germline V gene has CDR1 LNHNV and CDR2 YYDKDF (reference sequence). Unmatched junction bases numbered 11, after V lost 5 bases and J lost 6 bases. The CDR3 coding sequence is TGTGCCACCAGCCCCCCGGGGGGGACAGGGGGGCATGAAAAACTGTTTTTT. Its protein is CATSPPGGTGGHEKLFF.

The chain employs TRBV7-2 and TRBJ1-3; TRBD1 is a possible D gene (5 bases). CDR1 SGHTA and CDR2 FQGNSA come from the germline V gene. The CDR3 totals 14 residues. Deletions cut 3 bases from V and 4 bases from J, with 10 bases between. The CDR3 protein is CASSFRRAGNTIYF. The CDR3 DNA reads TGTGCCAGCAGCTTCCGCAGGGCCGGAAACACCATATATTTT.

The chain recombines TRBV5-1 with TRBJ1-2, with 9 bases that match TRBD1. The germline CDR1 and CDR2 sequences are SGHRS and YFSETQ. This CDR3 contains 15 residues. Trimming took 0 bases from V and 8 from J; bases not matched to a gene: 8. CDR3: CASSLDVQGAGGYTF. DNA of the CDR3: TGCGCCAGCAGCTTGGATGTACAGGGGGCGGGCGGCTACACCTTC. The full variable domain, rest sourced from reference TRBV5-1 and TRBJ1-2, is KAGVTQTPRYLIKTRGQQVTLSCSPISGHRSVSWYQQTPGQGLQFLFEYFSETQRNKGNFPGRFSGRQFSNSRSEMNVSTLELGDSALYLCASSLDVQGAGGYTFGSGTRLTVV.

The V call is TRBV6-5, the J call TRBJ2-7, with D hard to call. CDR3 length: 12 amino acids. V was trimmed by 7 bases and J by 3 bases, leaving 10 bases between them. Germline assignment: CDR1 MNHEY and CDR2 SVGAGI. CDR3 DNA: TGTGCCAGCATCTCTGAGCTCTACGAGCAGTACTTC. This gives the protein CASISELYEQYF.

Here the CDR3 DNA reads TGTGCCAGCACGGGTAGCGGGAGGGTGGAGATTTACAATGAGCAGTTCTTC. Protein product: CASTGSGRVEIYNEQFF. This chain connects TRBV2 to TRBJ2-1; the match to TRBD2 covers 11 bases. The CDR3 runs to 17 residues. V lost 7 bases and J lost 4; bases outside the gene matches: 12. Germline loops: CDR1 SNHLY, CDR2 FYNNEI.

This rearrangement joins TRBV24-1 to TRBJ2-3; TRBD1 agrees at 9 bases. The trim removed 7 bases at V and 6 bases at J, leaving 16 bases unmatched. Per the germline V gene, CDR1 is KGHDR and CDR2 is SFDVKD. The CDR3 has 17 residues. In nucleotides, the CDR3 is TGTGCCACCAGACGAAACAGGGGGCCTCTGCGGAGGGATACGCAGTATTTT. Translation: CATRRNRGPLRRDTQYF.

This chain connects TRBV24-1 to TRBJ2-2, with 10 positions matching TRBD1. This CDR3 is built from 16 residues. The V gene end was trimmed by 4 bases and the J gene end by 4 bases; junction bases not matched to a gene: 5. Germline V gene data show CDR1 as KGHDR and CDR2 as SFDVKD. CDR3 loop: CATSDRDRGGTGELFF. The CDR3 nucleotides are TGTGCCACCAGTGACCGGGACAGGGGCGGCACCGGGGAGCTGTTTTTT.

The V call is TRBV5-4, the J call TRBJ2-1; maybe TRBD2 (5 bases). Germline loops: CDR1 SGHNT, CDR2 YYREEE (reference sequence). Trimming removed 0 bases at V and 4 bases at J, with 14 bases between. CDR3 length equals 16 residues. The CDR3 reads CASSLAKSTGYNEQFF. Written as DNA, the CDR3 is TGTGCCAGCAGCTTGGCCAAAAGTACGGGATACAATGAGCAGTTCTTC.

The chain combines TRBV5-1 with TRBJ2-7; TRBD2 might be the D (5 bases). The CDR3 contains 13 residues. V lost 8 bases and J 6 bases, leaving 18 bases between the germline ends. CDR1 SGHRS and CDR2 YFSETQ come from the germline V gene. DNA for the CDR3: TGCGCCAGTCCCTTCGGGGTGGGGTCCGAGCAGTACTTC. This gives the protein CASPFGVGSEQYF. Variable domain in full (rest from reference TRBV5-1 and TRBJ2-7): KAGVTQTPRYLIKTRGQQVTLSCSPISGHRSVSWYQQTPGQGLQFLFEYFSETQRNKGNFPGRFSGRQFSNSRSEMNVSTLELGDSALYLCASPFGVGSEQYFGPGTRLTVT.

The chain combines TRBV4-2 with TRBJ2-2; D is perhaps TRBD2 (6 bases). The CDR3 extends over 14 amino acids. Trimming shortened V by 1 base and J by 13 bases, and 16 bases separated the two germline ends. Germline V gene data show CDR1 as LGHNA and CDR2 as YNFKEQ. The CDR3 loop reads CASSQGDSGARLFF. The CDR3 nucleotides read TGTGCCAGCAGCCAAGGGGATAGCGGAGCTCGGCTGTTTTTT.

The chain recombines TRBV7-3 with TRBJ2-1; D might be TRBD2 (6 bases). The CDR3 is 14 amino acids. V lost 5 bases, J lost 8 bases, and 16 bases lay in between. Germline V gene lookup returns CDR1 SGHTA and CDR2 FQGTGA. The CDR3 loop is CASSPSSGLHEQFF. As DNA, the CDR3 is TGTGCCAGCAGCCCATCCTCGGGACTCCATGAGCAGTTCTTC.

The CDR3 DNA sequence: TGCGCCAGCAGCCACAGAGACAGGGAGAAGCAGCCCCAGCATTTT. This codes for CASSHRDREKQPQHF. This sequence joins TRBV4-1 and TRBJ1-5, with 7 positions matching TRBD1. The V gene's germline CDR1 is MGHRA and CDR2 YSYEKL. V lost 3 bases to trimming and J lost 7 bases; unmatched junction nucleotides: 9. This CDR3 contains 15 residues.

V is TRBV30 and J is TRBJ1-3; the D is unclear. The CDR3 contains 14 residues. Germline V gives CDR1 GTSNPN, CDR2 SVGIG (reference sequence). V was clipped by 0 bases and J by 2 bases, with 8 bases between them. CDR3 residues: CAWSVTRPGNTIYF. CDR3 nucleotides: TGTGCCTGGAGTGTAACCAGGCCTGGAAACACCATATATTTT.

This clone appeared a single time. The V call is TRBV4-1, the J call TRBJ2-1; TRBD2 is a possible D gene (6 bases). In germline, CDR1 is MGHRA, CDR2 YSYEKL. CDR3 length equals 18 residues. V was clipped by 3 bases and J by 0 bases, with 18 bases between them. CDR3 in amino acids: CASSQRVLAGSSYNEQFF. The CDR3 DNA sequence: TGCGCCAGCAGCCAGAGGGTACTAGCTGGCAGCTCCTACAATGAGCAGTTCTTC.